The 32 T cell receptor beta chains below all came from one sample that was sequenced in a study of regulatory T cells in long-lasting Graves disease. As for time point: persistent/refractory GD, antithyroid drugs over 5 years with positive TRAb. Preparation of the TCR library used RNA extracted from PBMCs. Assembly of TCR beta libraries relied on iRepertoire HTBI primers together with Arm-PCR of CDR3 regions. TCRdb re-analysed the multiplex PCR reads in MiXCR, keeping a single row per CDR3 protein. The sample lists about 470,000 distinct CDR3 sequences, around a fifth occurring once. This specimen consisted of peripheral blood mononuclear cells (PBMCs), obtained when the disease was refractory, from a patient treated with antithyroid drugs. The receptors originated from a female donor with Graves disease.

The chain recombines TRBV4-3 with TRBJ2-5; 7 bases fit TRBD1. Germline assignment: CDR1 LGHNA and CDR2 YSLEER. The CDR3 is made up of 17 amino acids. V dropped 0 bases and J dropped 8; count of bases not matched to a gene: 15. The CDR3 sequence: CASSQELSWGQPDTQYF. CDR3 nucleotides: TGCGCCAGCAGCCAAGAGCTATCCTGGGGACAGCCTGACACCCAGTACTTC.

The chain links TRBV7-9 to TRBJ2-3; D is perhaps TRBD2 (6 bases). Per germline, CDR1 SEHNR and CDR2 FQNEAQ (reference sequence). The CDR3 is 13 amino acids. Trimming shortened V by 5 bases and J by 9 bases, and 15 bases separated the two germline ends. The CDR3 DNA follows: TGTGCCAGCAGCCTCCCTACTAGCAGAACGCAGTATTTT. Translation: CASSLPTSRTQYF.

Only one count was recorded for this clonotype. The chain links TRBV19 to TRBJ2-7; D not certain. Germline values: CDR1 LNHDA, CDR2 SQIVND (reference sequence). V was clipped by 3 bases and J by 3 bases, with 15 bases between them. The length of the CDR3 is 15 residues. DNA for the CDR3: TGTGCCAGTAGTATGTCTTCCGCTGGGCGCTACGAGCAGTACTTC. Protein: CASSMSSAGRYEQYF.

This clonotype was seen ten or more times. The chain employs TRBV7-9 and TRBJ2-5, with a tentative D call TRBD1 (6 bases). Germline V gene data show CDR1 as SEHNR and CDR2 as FQNEAQ (reference sequence). Trimming removed 1 base at V and 1 base at J, with 10 bases between. The length of the CDR3 is 15 residues. CDR3 region: CASSLDGTPQETQYF. The CDR3 bases are TGTGCCAGCAGCTTAGACGGGACACCCCAAGAGACCCAGTACTTC.

This clonotype was counted at least ten times. The chain has TRBV30 and TRBJ1-5, with a tentative D call TRBD1 (6 bases). Germline CDR1 GTSNPN, CDR2 SVGIG (reference sequence). The CDR3 totals 12 residues. With 4 bases removed from V and 2 bases from J, the gap between germline ends came to 6 bases. CDR3 in amino acids: CAWNRGNQPQHF. In DNA, the CDR3 is TGTGCCTGGAACAGGGGCAATCAGCCCCAGCATTTT.

The rearrangement joins TRBV4-1 to TRBJ2-4; maybe TRBD1 (6 bases). The V end was cut by 5 bases, the J end by 1 base, with 12 bases between. The CDR3 runs 15 residues. CDR1 is MGHRA and CDR2 is YSYEKL in the germline V gene. The CDR3 sequence: CASSTGGKAKNIQYF. The CDR3 DNA reads as TGCGCCAGCAGCACTGGGGGCAAGGCCAAAAACATTCAGTACTTC.

As regards this clonotype: A single base separates this from a much larger clone, so it may be a read error. The chain is built from TRBV6-1 and TRBJ1-2; a weak D match, TRBD1 (6 bases). V was shortened by 8 bases and J by 0 bases, with 19 bases between the two germline ends. The CDR3 loop spans 16 amino acids. CDR1 MNHNS and CDR2 SASEGT come from the germline V gene. This chain's CDR3 is CASGTAGTPSNYGYTF. In DNA form, the CDR3 reads TGTGCCAGCGGCACCGCCGGGACACCATCTAACTATGGCTACACCTTC.

This clonotype was seen only a few times. This chain uses TRBV24-1 with TRBJ2-2; D gene ambiguous. The germline V and J ends were trimmed by 4 bases and 4 bases, with 12 bases remaining between them. This CDR3 region has 15 residues. The germline CDR1 and CDR2 sequences are KGHDR and SFDVKD. CDR3 sequence: CATSEASPSTGELFF. The CDR3 DNA reads TGTGCCACCAGTGAAGCAAGCCCTAGCACCGGGGAGCTGTTTTTT.

This clonotype was seen many times. The CDR3, as DNA: TGTGCCAGCAGTCGCCTCGCCGGGACAGAAACACAAGAGACCCAGTACTTC. Translated: CASSRLAGTETQETQYF. This chain links TRBV6-1 with TRBJ2-5, with 7 nucleotides matching TRBD1. CDR1 is MNHNS and CDR2 is SASEGT in the germline V gene. The ends lost 5 bases at V and 2 bases at J; junction bases unmatched: 14. This CDR3 spans 17 amino acids.

This chain uses TRBV9 with TRBJ1-5; the match to TRBD1 covers 12 bases. Germline assignment: CDR1 SGDLS and CDR2 YYNGEE. The CDR3 spans 19 residues. V gave up 6 bases and J gave up 8 bases; unmatched junction bases: 21. The CDR3 DNA reads TGTGCCAGCAAGCAAGTCCCTTTCCGGGACAGGGGGCCCGGTGAGCCCCAGCATTTT. This codes for CASKQVPFRDRGPGEPQHF.

This clonotype was recorded a few times. The chain couples TRBV29-1 to TRBJ2-5; 9 bases map to TRBD1. CDR1 is SQVTM and CDR2 is ANQGSEA in the germline V gene. The CDR3 has 14 amino acids. J gave up 1 base and V 4 bases, and 4 bases lay outside the gene matches. CDR3 protein: CSVATGGPQETQYF. DNA for the CDR3: TGCAGCGTTGCGACAGGGGGTCCCCAAGAGACCCAGTACTTC. Full variable domain (remainder filled in from reference TRBV29-1 and TRBJ2-5): SAVISQKPSRDICQRGTSLTIQCQVDSQVTMMFWYRQQPGQSLTLIATANQGSEATYESGFVIDKFPISRPNLTFSTLTVSNMSPEDSSIYLCSVATGGPQETQYFGPGTRLLVL.

For this clonotype: A much larger clone differs from this one at a single base, so this may be a read error. The rearrangement joins TRBV12-3 or TRBV12-4 to TRBJ1-1; D gene unclear. The CDR3 totals 11 residues. V lost 4 bases and J lost 7, with 7 bases in between. The CDR3 region has the DNA TGTGCCAGCAGTTCCTTCCATGAAGCTTTCTTT. Protein product: CASSSFHEAFF.

This clonotype was seen a few times. The CDR3 region is CASSLAENSPLHF. DNA for the CDR3: TGCGCCAGCAGCTTGGCCGAAAATTCACCCCTCCACTTT. V gene TRBV5-1 combines with J gene TRBJ1-6; D remains unclear. Germline loops: CDR1 SGHRS, CDR2 YFSETQ. Trimming removed 0 bases at V and 7 bases at J, with 5 bases between. The CDR3 extends over 13 amino acids.

This chain links TRBV27 with TRBJ1-2; possible D gene TRBD1, 6 bases. Germline V gene data show CDR1 as MNHEY and CDR2 as SMNVEV (reference sequence). The germline V and J ends were trimmed by 6 bases and 3 bases, with 11 bases remaining between them. This CDR3 contains 13 residues. The CDR3 DNA is TGTGCCAGCAGGGAGGAGGGGGACTATGGCTACACCTTC. Protein product: CASREEGDYGYTF.

This clonotype was recorded a few times. The chain couples TRBV4-1 to TRBJ1-5; D might be TRBD1 (5 bases). Trimming cost V 1 base and J 4 bases, with 11 bases left between them. Germline V CDR1 and CDR2: MGHRA, YSYEKL. CDR3 length: 15 residues. The CDR3 reads CASSQVGRGNQPQHF. CDR3 in DNA: TGCGCCAGCAGCCAAGTCGGTCGGGGGAATCAGCCCCAGCATTTT.

This clonotype was found a few times. V and J are TRBV6-2 or TRBV6-3 and TRBJ1-1; tentatively, D is TRBD1 (5 bases). The CDR3 consists of 14 residues. Trimming took off 2 bases at V and 5 bases at J, with 12 bases between the two ends. CDR1 and CDR2 (germline): MNHEY, SVGEGT. As DNA, the CDR3 is TGTGCCAGCAGTTACAGTCAGGGAACAACTGAAGCTTTCTTT. It encodes CASSYSQGTTEAFF.

The V call is TRBV20-1, the J call TRBJ1-1; D not resolved. The V end lost 2 bases, the J end lost 4 bases, and 11 bases lay between the germline ends. CDR3 length: 13 amino acids. The V gene's germline CDR1 is DFQATT and CDR2 SNEGSKA (reference sequence). The CDR3 sequence is CSARSPPGTEAFF. The CDR3 DNA reads as TGCAGTGCTAGATCCCCCCCGGGCACTGAAGCTTTCTTT.

At least ten counts were recorded for this clonotype. The chain is built from TRBV11-3 and TRBJ1-4; TRBD1 might be the D (6 bases). CDR1 SGHNT and CDR2 YENEEA come from the germline V gene. CDR3 length: 16 residues. V was cut by 2 bases and J by 8 bases, with 18 bases left in between. DNA for the CDR3: TGTGCCAGCAGCTTATATCATGAGGGGGGTACCGAAAAACTGTTTTTT. This sequence encodes CASSLYHEGGTEKLFF.

This clonotype was seen just once. This may come from a read error, since a much larger clone is one base off. This chain uses TRBV7-2 with TRBJ2-7, with D hard to call. This CDR3 region has 13 residues. Trimming stripped 5 bases from V and 7 bases from J, with 15 bases between. In germline, CDR1 is SGHTA, CDR2 FQGNSA. The CDR3 nucleotides are TGTGCCAGCAGCCTTGCCAACGTGGGAGAGCAGTACTTC. It specifies CASSLANVGEQYF. Full variable domain (outside the CDR3, taken from reference TRBV7-2 and TRBJ2-7): GAGVSQSPSNKVTEKGKDVELRCDPISGHTALYWYRQSLGQGLEFLIYFQGNSAPDKSGLPSDRFSAERTGGSVSTLTIQRTQQEDSAVYLCASSLANVGEQYFGPGTRLTVT.

This clonotype was counted a few times. A much larger clone is a single base away; this may be a read error. The CDR3 region is CASRYGQGGYGQYF. The CDR3 DNA follows: TGTGCCAGCAGATACGGACAGGGCGGCTACGGGCAGTACTTC. This sequence joins TRBV28 and TRBJ2-7; 8 nucleotides match TRBD1. The CDR3 length is 14 residues. Per germline, CDR1 MDHEN and CDR2 SYDVKM.

In regard to this clonotype: A single base separates this from a much larger clone, so it may be a read error. The chain employs TRBV28 and TRBJ2-5, with 12 positions matching TRBD2. CDR1 is MDHEN, CDR2 SYDVKM, per germline. V lost 5 bases, J lost 5 bases, and 0 bases stayed unmatched. CDR3 length: 13 amino acids. Written as DNA, the CDR3 is TGTGCCAGCAGTGGGACTAGCGGGGAGACCCAGTACTTC. It codes for CASSGTSGETQYF.

V gene TRBV6-1 combines with J gene TRBJ1-1, with a tentative D call TRBD1 (5 bases). Germline V gene data show CDR1 as MNHNS and CDR2 as SASEGT. The CDR3 runs 14 residues. Trimming took off 5 bases at V and 1 base at J, with 11 bases between the two ends. CDR3 in amino acids: CASSTTVGNTEAFF. In DNA, the CDR3 is TGTGCCAGCAGTACGACAGTAGGGAACACTGAAGCTTTCTTT.

The gene calls are TRBV29-1 and TRBJ1-1; D ambiguous. The CDR3 is 14 amino acids. The V end was cut by 3 bases, the J end by 1 base, with 12 bases between. Germline V CDR1 and CDR2: SQVTM, ANQGSEA. The CDR3 loop reads CSVEVGPGNTEAFF. Written as DNA, the CDR3 is TGCAGCGTTGAGGTAGGCCCAGGGAACACTGAAGCTTTCTTT.

This clonotype was recorded many times. The rearrangement links TRBV20-1 to TRBJ2-2; D perhaps matches TRBD1 (5 bases). The CDR3 covers 14 residues. Germline CDR1 DFQATT, CDR2 SNEGSKA (reference sequence). Trimming cost V 0 bases and J 5 bases, with 10 bases left between them. CDR3 region: CSARDEDKTGELFF. CDR3 bases: TGCAGTGCTAGAGATGAGGACAAAACCGGGGAGCTGTTTTTT.

This chain uses TRBV28 with TRBJ2-1; D is possibly TRBD2 (7 bases). Germline V gene data show CDR1 as MDHEN and CDR2 as SYDVKM. V was clipped by 6 bases and J by 2 bases, with 11 bases between them. This CDR3 is built from 14 residues. The CDR3 nucleotides read TGTGCCAGCAGAGGGGGGGGCCCCTACAATGAGCAGTTCTTC. It yields the protein CASRGGGPYNEQFF. Full variable domain (outside the CDR3, taken from reference TRBV28 and TRBJ2-1): DVKVTQSSRYLVKRTGEKVFLECVQDMDHENMFWYRQDPGLGLRLIYFSYDVKMKEKGDIPEGYSVSREKKERFSLILESASTNQTSMYLCASRGGGPYNEQFFGPGTRLTVL.

The CDR3 reads CASSLAPGLAVQETQYF. The CDR3 coding sequence is TGTGCCAGCAGCTTGGCGCCGGGACTAGCGGTACAAGAGACCCAGTACTTC. The chain uses TRBV7-3 and TRBJ2-5; 11 bases line up with TRBD2. V was pared by 3 bases and J by 2 bases, with 8 bases of the junction left unmatched. Germline V gene sequence: CDR1 SGHTA, CDR2 FQGTGA. The CDR3 runs to 17 residues.

The chain carries TRBV10-3 and TRBJ2-3; D might be TRBD1 or TRBD2, each matching 5 bases. From germline, CDR1 is ENHRY and CDR2 SYGVKD. Trimming took 2 bases from V and 5 from J, leaving 17 bases between them. The CDR3 totals 16 residues. The CDR3 reads CAISESGLGTRDTQYF. CDR3 bases: TGTGCCATCAGTGAGAGTGGTTTAGGGACGAGAGATACGCAGTATTTT.

This clonotype was found a few times. The chain joins TRBV4-1 to TRBJ2-7; D tentatively fits TRBD1 or TRBD2 (5 bases each). The CDR3 length is 15 residues. From germline, CDR1 is MGHRA and CDR2 YSYEKL. V shed 0 bases and J shed 0 bases, with 9 bases lying between them. The CDR3 protein is CASSQERGASYEQYF. The DNA of the CDR3 is TGCGCCAGCAGCCAAGAGAGAGGGGCCTCCTACGAGCAGTACTTC.

There are many counts of this clonotype. This chain uses TRBV28 with TRBJ1-2; 9 bases agree with TRBD1. The germline CDR1 and CDR2 sequences are MDHEN and SYDVKM. The CDR3 consists of 13 residues. V gave up 5 bases and J gave up 4 bases; unmatched junction bases: 2. The CDR3 protein is CASSPGQGYGYTF. CDR3 DNA: TGTGCCAGCAGTCCGGGACAGGGCTATGGCTACACCTTC.

This sequence joins TRBV29-1 and TRBJ2-2, with no clear D. V dropped 0 bases and J dropped 6 bases, with 8 bases sitting between them. The CDR3 totals 13 residues. CDR1 is SQVTM and CDR2 is ANQGSEA in the germline V gene. CDR3 sequence: CSVEEYGAGELFF. The CDR3 DNA reads TGCAGCGTTGAAGAGTATGGGGCCGGGGAGCTGTTTTTT.

This clonotype has ten or more counts. The gene calls are TRBV24-1 and TRBJ2-2; D gene ambiguous. This CDR3 comprises 14 residues. The germline V gene has CDR1 KGHDR and CDR2 SFDVKD. Between the trimmed V and J ends, which lost 4 bases and 6 bases, there was a span of 11 bases. CDR3 amino acids: CATSDPIWAGELFF. The DNA for the CDR3 is TGTGCCACCAGTGACCCAATCTGGGCCGGGGAGCTGTTTTTT.

This clonotype has a handful of counts. J is TRBJ2-6 and V is TRBV12-5, with D tentatively TRBD1 (8 bases). Germline assignment: CDR1 LGHNT and CDR2 FRNRAP. CDR3 length equals 16 residues. Trimming pared 6 bases from V and 0 bases from J, leaving 12 bases between. In DNA, the CDR3 is TGTGCTAGTGGGGGAGGGACAGGCTCTGGGGCCAACGTCCTGACTTTC. Protein sequence: CASGGGTGSGANVLTF.